The T cell receptor beta chain under discussion was sequenced for a study of beta chain features in type 1 diabetes. Study-wide context: Age, gender and cell yields were similar between patients and healthy donors.

Points on this clone: Its antigen is unknown.

It was via CD45RO/CCR7/CD25/CD127/CD95/CD27 that CD4+ naive, central memory, regulatory and stem cell-like memory cells were sorted. Sort purity for all populations was recorded as exceeding 98%. Germline lookup yields CDR1 SGHRS and CDR2 YFSETQ. This CDR3 is built from 14 residues. V lost 4 bases to trimming and J lost 3 bases, with 12 bases between them. Study results and limitations: Significant though moderate, a shortening of TCRB CDR3s appeared in all four CD4+ subsets of Type 1 diabetes patients. Among patients, naive, central memory and Treg TCRB repertoires appeared more similar than among healthy donors.

Reverse transcribing all isolated RNA meant expressed TCRB transcripts were sequenced. Repertoires were generated with immunoSEQ multiplex PCR, while TCRdb's copy carries only in-frame clones and drops some. The sample gives more than 100,000 clones, 15% to 20% of which show up once; 2% to 3% is in the top ten. The rearrangement uses TRBV5-1 and TRBJ2-3; D not certain. Sample: central memory CD4+ T cells from blood. This TCR was recovered from a man younger than 45 with type 1 diabetes. CDR3 loop: CASSDPYRTDTQYF. The DNA for the CDR3 is TGCGCCAGCAGCGATCCGTACAGAACAGATACGCAGTATTTT.